This TCR beta chain appears in the sequencing data of a study of graft-versus-host responses after intestinal transplantation. Study context: Anti-thymocyte globulin induction was given to all recipients, followed by tacrolimus and steroids for 2 to 3 years.

Sequencing used immunoSEQ multiplex PCR; TCRdb keeps in-frame clones, though not all of them. This table has 15,000 to 20,000 clones, roughly 84% appearing once. Once graft tissue had been processed, intraepithelial and lamina propria lymphocytes were released. The CDR3 is made up of 12 amino acids. V shed 2 bases and J 9 bases; nucleotides not matched to a gene: 3. CDR1 and CDR2 (germline): MDHEN, SYDVKM. Study findings and constraints: Ileal or blood samples showed some GvH clones first, and such clones were also found in recipient marrow.

Concerning this clone itself: What it binds is unknown.

J is TRBJ1-1 and V is TRBV28, with 7 bases that match TRBD1. The starting material was ileum tissue, obtained 584 days after intestinal transplantation. The source of this sequence is a human patient who received an intestinal transplant, so some T cells may come from the graft donor. The CDR3 spells CASSLGDSKAFF. DNA of the CDR3: TGTGCCAGCAGTTTAGGGGACAGCAAAGCTTTCTTT.